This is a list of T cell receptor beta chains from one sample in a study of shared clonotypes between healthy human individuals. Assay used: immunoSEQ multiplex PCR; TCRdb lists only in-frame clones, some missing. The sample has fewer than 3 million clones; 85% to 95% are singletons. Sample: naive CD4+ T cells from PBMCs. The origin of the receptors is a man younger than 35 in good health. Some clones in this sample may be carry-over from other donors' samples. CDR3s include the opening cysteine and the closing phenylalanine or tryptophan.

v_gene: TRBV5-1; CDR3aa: CASSFDRHSYEQYF
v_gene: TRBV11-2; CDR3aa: CASSLDIRGDDGYTF
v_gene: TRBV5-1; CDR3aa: CASSLGDLGSNEQFF
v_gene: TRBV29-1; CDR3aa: CTHDLNTEAFF
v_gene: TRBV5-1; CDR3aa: CASSLRPGGDNNEQFF
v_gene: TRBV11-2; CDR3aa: CASSIQGLETQYF
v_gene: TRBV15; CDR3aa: CATGQGFRLSTDTQYF
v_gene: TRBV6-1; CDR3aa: CASSEGPSRTYEQYF
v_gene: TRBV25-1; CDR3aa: CASRNRGSGELFF
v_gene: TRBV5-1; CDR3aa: CASSLKTYEQYF
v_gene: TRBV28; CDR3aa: CASSLRMELFF
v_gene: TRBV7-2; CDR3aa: CASSSRLAGAYNEQFF
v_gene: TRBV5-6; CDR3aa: CASSFTKDRKLTYEQYF
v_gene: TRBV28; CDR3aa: CASSLSPETQYF
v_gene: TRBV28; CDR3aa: CASTESGRGYNEQFF
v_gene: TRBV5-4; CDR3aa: CASSLAQMMNTEAFF
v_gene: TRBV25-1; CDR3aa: CASSELGGYNEQFF
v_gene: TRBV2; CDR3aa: CASSLLALGQGPPDTQYF
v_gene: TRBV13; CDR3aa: CASSLRSMGTGKETPSYF
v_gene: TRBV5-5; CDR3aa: CASSLASSGFTDTQYF
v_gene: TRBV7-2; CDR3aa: CASSVSPFGETQYF
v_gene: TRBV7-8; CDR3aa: CASSAGTTWEEAFF
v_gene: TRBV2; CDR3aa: CASSQQQGSSEAFF
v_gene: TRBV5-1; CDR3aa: CASSLGGRGYNEQFF
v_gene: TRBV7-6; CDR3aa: CASSPSSGGATQYF
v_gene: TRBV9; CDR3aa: CASSPRTSGSTDTQYF
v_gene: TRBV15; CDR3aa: CATSRDAAGYTF
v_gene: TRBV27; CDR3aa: CASSDWSRDTQYF
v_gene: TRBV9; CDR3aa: CASRLAGEGELFF
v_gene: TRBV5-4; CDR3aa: CASSSQGLAETQYF
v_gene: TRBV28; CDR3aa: CASSTPGQGSGELFF
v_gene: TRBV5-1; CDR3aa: CASSLESGGREKLFF
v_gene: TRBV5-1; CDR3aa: CASSSLSSGGEQYF
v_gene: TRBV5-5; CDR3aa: CASSRDRGLYEQYF
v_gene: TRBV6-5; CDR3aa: CASSFLRSSYEQYF
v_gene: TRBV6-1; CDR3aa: CASNLRARPWEQYF
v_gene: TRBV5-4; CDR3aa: CASSATTGAINYGYTF
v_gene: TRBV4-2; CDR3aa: CASSQVRGGTVEQYF
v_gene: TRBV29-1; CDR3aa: CSVEVRPGASGANVLTF
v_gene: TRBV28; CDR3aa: CASSLLTGSYEQYF
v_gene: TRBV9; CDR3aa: CASSALQGSVAEAFF
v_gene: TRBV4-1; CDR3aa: CASSLRTESSYNEQFF
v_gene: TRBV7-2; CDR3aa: CASSFWQGGSTEAFF
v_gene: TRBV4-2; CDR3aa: CASSQYIQTEGNTDTQYF